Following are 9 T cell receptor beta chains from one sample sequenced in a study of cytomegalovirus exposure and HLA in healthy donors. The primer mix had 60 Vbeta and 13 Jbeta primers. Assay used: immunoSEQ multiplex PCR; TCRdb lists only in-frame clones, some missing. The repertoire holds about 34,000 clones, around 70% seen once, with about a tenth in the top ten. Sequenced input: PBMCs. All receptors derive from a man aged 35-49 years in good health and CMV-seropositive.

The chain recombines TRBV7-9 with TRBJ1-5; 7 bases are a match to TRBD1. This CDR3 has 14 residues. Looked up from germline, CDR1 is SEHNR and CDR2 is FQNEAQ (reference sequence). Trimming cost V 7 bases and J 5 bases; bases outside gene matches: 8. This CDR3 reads CASTPTGSDQPQHF. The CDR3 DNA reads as TGTGCCAGCACCCCGACAGGGTCGGATCAGCCCCAGCATTTT.

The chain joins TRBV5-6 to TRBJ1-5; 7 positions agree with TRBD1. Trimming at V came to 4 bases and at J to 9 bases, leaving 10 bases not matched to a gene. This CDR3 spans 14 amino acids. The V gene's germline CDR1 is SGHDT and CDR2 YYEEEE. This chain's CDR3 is CASSTEQGRGPQHF. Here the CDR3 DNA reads TGTGCCAGCAGCACGGAACAGGGGCGAGGGCCCCAGCATTTT.

The CDR3 nucleotides read TGTGCCAGCAGCTTAGGCAGGAGCACAGATACGCAGTATTTT. Amino acid sequence: CASSLGRSTDTQYF. V is TRBV11-2 and J is TRBJ2-3, with D unresolved. This CDR3 comprises 14 residues. Germline V lookup: CDR1 SGHAT, CDR2 FQNNGV. Trimming removed 1 base from V and 0 bases from J, with 5 bases in between.

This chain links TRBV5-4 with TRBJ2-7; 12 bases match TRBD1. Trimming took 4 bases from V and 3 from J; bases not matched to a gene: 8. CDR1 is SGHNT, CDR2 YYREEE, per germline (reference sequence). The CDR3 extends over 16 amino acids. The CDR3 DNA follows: TGTGCCAGCAGCGGCTCCGGGACAGGGGGCAGCTACGAGCAGTACTTC. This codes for CASSGSGTGGSYEQYF.

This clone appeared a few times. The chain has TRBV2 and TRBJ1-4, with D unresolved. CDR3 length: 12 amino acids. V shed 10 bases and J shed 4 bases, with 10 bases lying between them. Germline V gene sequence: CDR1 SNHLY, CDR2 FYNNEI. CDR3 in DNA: TGTGCCACCCGCGCCGTTAATGAAAAACTGTTTTTT. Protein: CATRAVNEKLFF.

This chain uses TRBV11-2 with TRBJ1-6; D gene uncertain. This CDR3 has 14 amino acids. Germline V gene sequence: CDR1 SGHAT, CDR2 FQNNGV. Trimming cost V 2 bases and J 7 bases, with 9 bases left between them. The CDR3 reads CASSLPRENSPLHF. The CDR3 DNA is TGTGCCAGCAGCTTACCAAGGGAGAATTCACCCCTCCACTTT.

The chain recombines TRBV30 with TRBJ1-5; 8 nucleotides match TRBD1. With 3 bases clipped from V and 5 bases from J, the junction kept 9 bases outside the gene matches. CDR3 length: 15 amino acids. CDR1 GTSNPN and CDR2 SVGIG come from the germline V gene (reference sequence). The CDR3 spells CAWSRTGGLDQPQHF. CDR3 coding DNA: TGTGCCTGGAGCAGAACAGGGGGGTTAGATCAGCCCCAGCATTTT.

CDR3: CASSRGQVTEAFF. In DNA form, the CDR3 reads TGCGCCAGCAGTAGGGGTCAAGTGACTGAAGCTTTCTTT. The chain carries TRBV5-1 and TRBJ1-1; D is perhaps TRBD1 (5 bases). The CDR3 is made up of 13 amino acids. Germline CDR1 and CDR2: SGHRS and YFSETQ. With 5 bases removed from V and 5 bases from J, the gap between germline ends came to 13 bases.

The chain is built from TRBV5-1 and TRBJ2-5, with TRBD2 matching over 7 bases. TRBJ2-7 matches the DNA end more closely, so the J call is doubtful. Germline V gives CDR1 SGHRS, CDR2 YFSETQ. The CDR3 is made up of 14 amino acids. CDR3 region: CASSLGWGGYEQYF. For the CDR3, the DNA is TGCGCCAGCAGCTTGGGGTGGGGGGGCTACGAGCAGTACTTC.